Given below is one T cell receptor (beta chain) in context. This specimen belongs to a study of CD8 T cells in Susac syndrome. It was with random hexamers that roughly 0.45 to 1 ug RNA was reverse transcribed. The CDR3 of TCR beta was amplified by immunoSEQ multiplex PCR across 54 Vbeta and 13 Jbeta. MiXCR, applied by TCRdb to the immunoSEQ multiplex PCR reads, yields one record per CDR3 protein. The profile shows 75,000 to 95,000 distinct CDR3 sequences, approximately 95% of them singletons. Trimming took off 6 bases at V and 5 bases at J, with 23 bases between the two ends. The CDR3 consists of 17 residues. Looked up from germline, CDR1 is LNHDA and CDR2 is SQIVND (reference sequence).

The chain employs TRBV19 and TRBJ2-1; maybe TRBD2 (6 bases). The clonotype originates from a human donor with Susac syndrome. Input material: CD8+ T cells from PBMCs. CDR3 DNA sequence: TGTGCCAGTAGCTGGACCCCAGGAGGGCCAATCGACAATGAGCAGTTCTTC. Translation: CASSWTPGGPIDNEQFF.